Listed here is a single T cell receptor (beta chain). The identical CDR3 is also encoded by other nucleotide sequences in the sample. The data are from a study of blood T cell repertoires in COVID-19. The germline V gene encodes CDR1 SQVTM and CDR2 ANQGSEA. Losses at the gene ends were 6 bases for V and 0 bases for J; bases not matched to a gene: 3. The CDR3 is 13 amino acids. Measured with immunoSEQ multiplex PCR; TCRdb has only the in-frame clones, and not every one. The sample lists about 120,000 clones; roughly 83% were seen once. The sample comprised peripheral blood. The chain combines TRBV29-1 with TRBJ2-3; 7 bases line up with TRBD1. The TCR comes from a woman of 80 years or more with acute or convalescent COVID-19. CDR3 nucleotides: TGCAGCGTCAGACAGGGCAGCACAGATACGCAGTATTTT. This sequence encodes CSVRQGSTDTQYF.